The clone carrying this TCR beta chain was seen repeatedly, ten times or more. Germline V CDR1 and CDR2: DFQATT, SNEGSKA (reference sequence). This CDR3 has 16 residues. Trimming at V came to 0 bases and at J to 3 bases, leaving 7 bases not matched to a gene. These data originate in a study of human T cells and chemical hapten exposure. Time point of the sample: patch test 2, 6 weeks after DPC sensitization. Sample treatment: therapeutic diphenylcyclopropenone sensitization with weekly scalp DPC. One entry per CDR3 protein, called by TCRdb with MiXCR from the RACE reads. The sample contains about 380,000 distinct CDR3 sequences, about 6% of which appear only once.

The source is a woman between 18 and 29 years old with alopecia areata. Some clones in this sample may be carry-over from other donors' samples. J is TRBJ2-7 and V is TRBV20-1, with 11 bases identical to TRBD2. This material consisted of whole blood, taken in connection with sensitization to the hapten diphenylcyclopropenone (DPC). The CDR3 nucleotides are TGCAGTGCTAGAGAAGATAGCGGGGGGGATATCTACGAGCAGTACTTC. Translating gives CSAREDSGGDIYEQYF.